These 2 T cell receptor beta chains were all obtained from the same sample, sequenced in a study of blood T cells in healthy people across ages. A second PCR of 7 to 11 cycles used a sample-barcoded 5' primer and a J-beta primer mix. TCRdb redid the calling of the 5' RACE reads with MiXCR, one entry per CDR3 protein. The table includes around 1,100,000 distinct CDR3 sequences, roughly two fifths detected once. Sequencing was carried out using blood. The receptor set was obtained from a young man in good health.

The chain links TRBV4-1 to TRBJ2-7, with TRBD1 matching over 8 bases. CDR3 length: 15 amino acids. Germline V CDR1 and CDR2: MGHRA, YSYEKL. After removal of 6 bases from V and 0 bases from J, the junction contained 7 bases not matched to a gene. The CDR3 coding sequence is TGCGCCAGCAGACCGGACAGGGCCAGCTCCTACGAGCAGTACTTC. Residues: CASRPDRASSYEQYF.

There are a few counts of this clonotype. The chain is built from TRBV20-1 and TRBJ2-1, with TRBD2 as a possible D gene (6 bases). Germline CDR1 reads DFQATT; CDR2 reads SNEGSKA (reference sequence). V was cut by 0 bases and J by 15 bases, with 15 bases left in between. The CDR3 runs to 12 residues. The DNA of the CDR3 is TGCAGTGCTAGAGATTTGCGTCTGGGAGGGTTCTTC. This encodes CSARDLRLGGFF.